The T cell receptor beta chain described here comes from a study of CD8+ T cells in alopecia areata. V was cut by 4 bases and J by 4 bases, with 9 bases left in between. Germline CDR1 SGHRS, CDR2 YFSETQ. The CDR3 totals 13 residues. RNA, once extracted, was reverse transcribed into cDNA for use as the sequencing template. Here immunoSEQ multiplex PCR was the method, and the copy in TCRdb shows in-frame clones only, minus some. This sample carries 160,000 or so clones, less than 75% of them seen once, and the ten largest clones take roughly 16%. Indicated treatment: oral pan-JAK inhibitor, 5-10 mg twice daily.

The specimen was CD4+ T cells sorted from blood, collected at approximately week 61, from a patient treated with tofacitinib. V is TRBV5-1 and J is TRBJ1-5; D ambiguous. The TCR originated in a human donor with alopecia areata. As DNA, the CDR3 is TGCGCCAGCAGCCCAGGACCGAATCAGCCCCAGCATTTT. Its protein is CASSPGPNQPQHF. Complete variable domain (other parts from reference TRBV5-1 and TRBJ1-5): KAGVTQTPRYLIKTRGQQVTLSCSPISGHRSVSWYQQTPGQGLQFLFEYFSETQRNKGNFPGRFSGRQFSNSRSEMNVSTLELGDSALYLCASSPGPNQPQHFGDGTRLSIL.